A single sample is the source of the 11 T cell receptor beta chains below, sequenced in a study of T-cell memory formation after mild COVID-19. Using its own MiXCR run on the 5' RACE reads, TCRdb lists one record per CDR3 protein. Among about 350,000 distinct CDR3 sequences, about an eighth were seen once, and the ten largest hold about 20%. The source material was PBMCs or a T cell subset sorted from them (not recorded which). The receptors originated from a man younger than 30 who had mild COVID-19 (a few samples of this study predate the infection). Cell type and time point are not known.

This chain links TRBV5-1 with TRBJ1-6; 8 bases map to TRBD1. The CDR3 runs to 14 residues. Germline CDR1 SGHRS, CDR2 YFSETQ. The J segment lost 8 bases and the V segment lost 1 base, leaving 2 bases of the junction unmatched. For the CDR3, the DNA is TGCGCCAGCAGCTTGCGGGGACAGGATTCACCCCTCCACTTT. The encoded protein is CASSLRGQDSPLHF.

In its sample, this clonotype was seen a few times. This chain uses TRBV5-1 with TRBJ2-5; 8 bases match TRBD1. Germline CDR1 is SGHRS and CDR2 is YFSETQ. Trimming at V came to 4 bases and at J to 0 bases, leaving 5 bases not matched to a gene. CDR3 length: 15 amino acids. The CDR3 loop reads CASSRGQVYQETQYF. The DNA of the CDR3 is TGCGCCAGCAGCCGGGGACAGGTATACCAAGAGACCCAGTACTTC.

The V and J genes are TRBV5-1 and TRBJ1-1; D gene ambiguous. The CDR3 is 15 amino acids. V lost 5 bases and J lost 7, with 21 bases in between. Germline V gives CDR1 SGHRS, CDR2 YFSETQ. CDR3 bases: TGCGCCAGCAGTTCGTCGCGTGCTACACTGGGTGAAGCTTTCTTT. This sequence encodes CASSSSRATLGEAFF.

This clonotype was detected a few times. The chain is built from TRBV11-2 and TRBJ1-4; 12 nucleotides agree with TRBD1. Germline V gene data show CDR1 as SGHAT and CDR2 as FQNNGV. V shed 2 bases and J 11 bases; nucleotides not matched to a gene: 6. This CDR3 contains 15 residues. For the CDR3, the DNA is TGTGCCAGCAGCTTACAAGGGACAGGGGGCGGTAAACTGTTTTTT. Protein product: CASSLQGTGGGKLFF.

This clonotype was detected many times. This chain joins TRBV7-6 and TRBJ2-7; possibly TRBD2 for D (5 bases). This CDR3 contains 13 residues. Trimming left V 0 bases short and J 7 bases short, with 10 bases between. Germline V CDR1 and CDR2: SGHVS, FNYEAQ. Here the CDR3 DNA reads TGTGCCAGCAGCTTAGCGGTCCGGGATGAGCAGTACTTC. This translates into CASSLAVRDEQYF.

This chain connects TRBV20-1 to TRBJ2-4; 10 bases align to TRBD2. Germline V gene lookup returns CDR1 DFQATT and CDR2 SNEGSKA (reference sequence). V trimming: 2 bases; J trimming: 5 bases; junction bases outside the gene matches: 0. The CDR3 consists of 13 residues. The CDR3 DNA reads as TGCAGTGCTAGACTAGCGGGAGAAAACATTCAGTACTTC. This translates into CSARLAGENIQYF.

This clonotype has more than one count but fewer than ten. The chain uses TRBV7-8 and TRBJ1-2, with a possible D match to TRBD1 (5 bases). Between the trimmed V and J ends, which lost 4 bases and 5 bases, there was a span of 23 bases. The CDR3 runs 17 residues. Looked up from germline, CDR1 is SGHVS and CDR2 is FQNEAQ. CDR3 in DNA: TGTGCCAGCAGCTCGGAACCCCACGGCGGGGGATTTTATGGCTACACCTTC. Translating it yields CASSSEPHGGGFYGYTF.

This clonotype has just a few counts. The genes are TRBV7-9 and TRBJ2-7; D is uncertain. The CDR3 contains 15 residues. Per the germline V gene, CDR1 is SEHNR and CDR2 is FQNEAQ (reference sequence). V was cut by 5 bases and J by 6 bases, with 20 bases left in between. The CDR3 loop reads CASSPKARLGSEQYF. CDR3 in DNA: TGTGCCAGCAGCCCCAAGGCCAGGCTTGGTTCCGAGCAGTACTTC.

The chain carries TRBV2 and TRBJ1-6, with D unclear. CDR1 SNHLY and CDR2 FYNNEI come from the germline V gene. This CDR3 contains 14 residues. V gave up 6 bases and J gave up 8 bases, with 14 bases separating them. This CDR3 is CASSVRNSDSPLHF. For the CDR3, the DNA is TGTGCCAGCAGCGTCCGGAACTCGGATTCACCCCTCCACTTT.

This chain connects TRBV5-1 to TRBJ2-2, with D possibly TRBD1 on 6 matching bases. Germline loops: CDR1 SGHRS, CDR2 YFSETQ. V was cut by 4 bases and J by 4 bases, with 14 bases left in between. The CDR3 totals 15 residues. CDR3 DNA sequence: TGCGCCAGCAGCCCCGGGGACACTGGCACCGGGGAGCTGTTTTTT. As protein: CASSPGDTGTGELFF.

This clonotype was observed many times. The chain joins TRBV12-3 or TRBV12-4 to TRBJ2-1, with TRBD1 matching over 7 bases. The CDR3 loop spans 16 amino acids. V shed 5 bases, J shed 9 bases, and the junction held 16 bases outside the gene matches. This CDR3 reads CASSRDRVGPEGEQFF. The CDR3 coding sequence is TGTGCCAGCAGTCGCGACAGGGTGGGGCCTGAGGGTGAGCAGTTCTTC.